This TCR beta chain was retrieved from a study of cytomegalovirus exposure and HLA in healthy donors. This CDR3 comprises 16 residues. Trimming cost V 8 bases and J 6 bases, with 25 bases left between them. CDR1 and CDR2 from the germline V gene are SGHVS and FQNEAQ. All donors participated as healthy donors of bone marrow. Donors sampled were nominally healthy, though unrecorded immune exposures were likely. This PCR relied on a set of 60 Vbeta primers and 13 Jbeta primers. Original analysis: As a later analysis found, there were about 80 million unique TCR beta chains, of which approximately 10 million were shared. Profiling relied on immunoSEQ multiplex PCR, and the TCRdb table lists in-frame clones only, not all of them. The D gene and trimming were derived from the DNA, and the V and J assignments and clone size from that table. This sample yields 200,000 to 250,000 clones, of which over 80% are seen a single time; 0.71% belongs to the top ten.

The sample was PBMCs. The sequence came from a boy aged 2 to 10 in good health and CMV-seronegative. J is TRBJ1-2 and V is TRBV7-8; perhaps TRBD1 as D (5 bases). CDR3 region: CASSLGLPESGNGYTF. Written as DNA, the CDR3 is TGTGCCAGCTCCCTGGGACTCCCTGAGTCGGGCAATGGCTACACCTTC.